One sample yielded the 10 T cell receptor beta chains listed below, sequenced in a study of blood T cell repertoires in COVID-19. The assay was immunoSEQ multiplex PCR, and TCRdb's table has in-frame clones only and misses some. The sample shows about 73,000 clones, 85% to 90% of them seen only once. The sequenced sample was peripheral blood. Source of these receptors: an elderly man with acute or convalescent COVID-19.

J is TRBJ2-7 and V is TRBV30, with D maybe TRBD2 (6 bases). This CDR3 is built from 15 residues. V lost 2 bases to trimming and J lost 4 bases, with 18 bases between them. Looked up from germline, CDR1 is GTSNPN and CDR2 is SVGIG (reference sequence). Written as DNA, the CDR3 is TGTGCCTGGAGTCCCTTAAGCCGCGGGAAATACGAGCAGTACTTC. This gives the protein CAWSPLSRGKYEQYF.

The chain is built from TRBV5-1 and TRBJ2-1; 7 nucleotides line up with TRBD1. The V gene end was trimmed by 4 bases and the J gene end by 0 bases; junction bases not matched to a gene: 7. Germline assignment: CDR1 SGHRS and CDR2 YFSETQ. This CDR3 has 16 amino acids. The CDR3 DNA follows: TGCGCCAGCAGCGTCGACAGGGAGAACTCCTACAATGAGCAGTTCTTC. It is translated as CASSVDRENSYNEQFF.

V usage is TRBV5-1 and J usage is TRBJ2-7; maybe TRBD2 (5 bases). The CDR3 runs 15 residues. Trimming pared 4 bases from V and 2 bases from J, leaving 16 bases between. Germline V gives CDR1 SGHRS, CDR2 YFSETQ. The CDR3 nucleotides read TGCGCCAGCAGCCCCGCGGCGGGCGGTCCCTACGAGCAGTACTTC. It translates to CASSPAAGGPYEQYF.

The V gene is TRBV18, the J gene TRBJ2-5; tentative D call: TRBD1 (6 bases). V shed 3 bases and J shed 5 bases, with 16 bases lying between them. The V gene's germline CDR1 is KGHSH and CDR2 LQKENI. CDR3 size: 15 residues. For the CDR3, the DNA is TGTGCCAGCTCACCGTCTAGTCCAGGGGAGGAGACCCAGTACTTC. This codes for CASSPSSPGEETQYF.

V is TRBV20-1 and J is TRBJ2-7; 7 bases match TRBD2. This CDR3 is 11 amino acids long. CDR1 is DFQATT and CDR2 is SNEGSKA in the germline V gene (reference sequence). V trimming: 4 bases; J trimming: 5 bases; junction bases outside the gene matches: 2. The CDR3 coding sequence is TGCAGTGCTAACGCGGGGGACGAGCAGTACTTC. This sequence encodes CSANAGDEQYF.

The V call is TRBV6-5, the J call TRBJ2-7; 12 bases map to TRBD2. CDR3 size: 14 residues. In germline, CDR1 is MNHEY, CDR2 SVGAGI. After removal of 6 bases from V and 4 bases from J, the junction contained 4 bases not matched to a gene. CDR3: CASSGLAGQYEQYF. The CDR3 bases are TGTGCCAGCAGCGGACTAGCGGGACAGTACGAGCAGTACTTC.

The chain couples TRBV29-1 to TRBJ2-5, with D possibly matching TRBD2 (5 bases). V lost 3 bases to trimming and J lost 1 base, with 6 bases between them. The CDR3 consists of 12 residues. Germline-derived CDR1 and CDR2 are SQVTM and ANQGSEA. The CDR3 loop reads CSVDEGQETQYF. The DNA of the CDR3 is TGCAGCGTTGACGAGGGCCAAGAGACCCAGTACTTC.

This clone was observed a single time. The chain joins TRBV9 to TRBJ1-1; 10 nucleotides line up with TRBD1. CDR1 is SGDLS and CDR2 is YYNGEE in the germline V gene. This CDR3 is 17 amino acids long. V gave up 0 bases and J gave up 5 bases; unmatched junction bases: 10. This CDR3 is CASSVVLFGQGGTEAFF. In nucleotides, the CDR3 is TGTGCCAGCAGCGTAGTTTTGTTCGGACAGGGGGGGACTGAAGCTTTCTTT.

J is TRBJ2-3 and V is TRBV6-1, with TRBD2 identical over 14 bases. Germline CDR1 reads MNHNS; CDR2 reads SASEGT. The ends lost 4 bases at V and 5 bases at J; junction bases unmatched: 5. There are 16 residues in the CDR3. The CDR3 reads CASSGLAGGPGDTQYF. In DNA form, the CDR3 reads TGTGCCAGCAGTGGACTAGCGGGGGGGCCAGGAGATACGCAGTATTTT.

The rearrangement links TRBV3-1 (or the pseudogene TRBV3-2) to TRBJ2-1; unclear D gene. V was shortened by 0 bases and J by 2 bases, with 11 bases between the two germline ends. CDR3 length: 16 residues. Germline assignment: CDR1 LGHDT and CDR2 YNNKEL (reference sequence). The CDR3 DNA reads as TGTGCCAGCAGCCAAGATCTCGCGCAAACCTACAATGAGCAGTTCTTC. Residues: CASSQDLAQTYNEQFF.